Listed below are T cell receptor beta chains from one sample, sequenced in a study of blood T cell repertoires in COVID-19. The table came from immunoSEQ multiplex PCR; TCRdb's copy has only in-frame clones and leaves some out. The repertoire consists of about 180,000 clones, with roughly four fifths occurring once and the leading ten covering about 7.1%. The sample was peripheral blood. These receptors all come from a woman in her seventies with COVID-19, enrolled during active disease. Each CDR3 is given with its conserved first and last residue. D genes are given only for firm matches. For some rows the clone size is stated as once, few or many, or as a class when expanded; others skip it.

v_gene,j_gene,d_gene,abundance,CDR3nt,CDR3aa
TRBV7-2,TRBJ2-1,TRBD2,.,TGTGCCAGCAGCAACCCTTGGACTAGCGGGATCAATGAGCAGTTCTTC,CASSNPWTSGINEQFF
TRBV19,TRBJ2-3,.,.,TGTGCCAGTAGTATCCCTAGCACAGATACGCAGTATTTT,CASSIPSTDTQYF
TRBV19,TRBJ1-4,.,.,TGTGCCAGTAGTGACTACGGTGCAACTAATGAAAAACTGTTTTTT,CASSDYGATNEKLFF
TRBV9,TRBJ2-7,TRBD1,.,TGTGCCAGCACCCCGGGGACAGGAGCCTACGAGCAGTACTTC,CASTPGTGAYEQYF
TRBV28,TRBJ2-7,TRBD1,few,TGTGCCAGCAGTTCCCAGGGACAGGGAGGACGAGGGCAGTACTTC,CASSSQGQGGRGQYF
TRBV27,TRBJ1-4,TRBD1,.,TGTGCCAGCAGGAGAAGATCAGGGGGCGCGGCTACTAATGAAAAACTGTTTTTT,CASRRRSGGAATNEKLFF
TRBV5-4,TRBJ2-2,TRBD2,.,TGTGCCAGCAGCTTACTGCCTAGCGGGGCAAACACCGGGGAGCTGTTTTTT,CASSLLPSGANTGELFF
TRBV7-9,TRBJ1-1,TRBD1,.,TGTGCCAGCAGCTCCGGGACAGGGGGTCGGGGCACTGAAGCTTTCTTT,CASSSGTGGRGTEAFF
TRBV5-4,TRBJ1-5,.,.,TGTGCCAGCAGCGTACGACAGGTCCTAAATCAGCCCCAGCATTTT,CASSVRQVLNQPQHF
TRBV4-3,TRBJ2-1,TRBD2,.,TGCGCCAGCAGCGTAGCGGGCCTCTCCTACAATGAGCAGTTCTTC,CASSVAGLSYNEQFF
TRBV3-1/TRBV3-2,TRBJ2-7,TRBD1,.,TGTGCCAGCAGCCTCCACGGCGGACAGGGGGCTTTGGGAGAGCAGTACTTC,CASSLHGGQGALGEQYF
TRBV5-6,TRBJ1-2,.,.,TGTGCCAGCAGCTTTTGGAGGGCGGGAGGCTACACCTTC,CASSFWRAGGYTF
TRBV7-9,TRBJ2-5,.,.,TGTGCCAGCAGCTTAGCCCAGATAGAGACCCAGTACTTC,CASSLAQIETQYF
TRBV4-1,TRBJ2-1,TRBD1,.,TGCGCCAGCAGCCTCTCGGGGACAGGGAACAATGAGCAGTTCTTC,CASSLSGTGNNEQFF
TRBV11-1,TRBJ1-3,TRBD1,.,TGTGCCAGCAGCCCGGACAGGGCGAACACCATATATTTT,CASSPDRANTIYF
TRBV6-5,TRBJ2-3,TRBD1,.,TGTGCCAGCAGTCGGACAGGGGGGATAACAGATACGCAGTATTTT,CASSRTGGITDTQYF
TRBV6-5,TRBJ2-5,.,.,TGTGCCAGCAGTTACTCGGGGGGTCAAGAGACCCAGTACTTC,CASSYSGGQETQYF
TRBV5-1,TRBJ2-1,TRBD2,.,TGCGCCAGCAGCCTTGCGGCTAGCGGTTCCTACAATGAGCAGTTCTTC,CASSLAASGSYNEQFF
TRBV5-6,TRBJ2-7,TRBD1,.,TGTGCCAGCAGCTTGGGGGACAGGGTCGACGAGCAGTACTTC,CASSLGDRVDEQYF
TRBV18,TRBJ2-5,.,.,TGTGCCAGCTCACCCCCTCAAGAGACCCAGTACTTC,CASSPPQETQYF
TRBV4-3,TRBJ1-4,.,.,TGCGCCAGCAGCTATTCCGGGATTGCAACTAATGAAAAACTGTTTTTT,CASSYSGIATNEKLFF
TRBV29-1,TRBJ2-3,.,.,TGCAGCGTTGTGGGCAACACAGATACGCAGTATTTT,CSVVGNTDTQYF
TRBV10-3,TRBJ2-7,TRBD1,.,TGTGCCACCTCGAACTTAAGACAGGGGGCCTACGAGCAGTACTTC,CATSNLRQGAYEQYF
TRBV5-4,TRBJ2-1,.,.,TGTGCCAGCAGCTTTGGGGGGTACAATGAGCAGTTCTTC,CASSFGGYNEQFF
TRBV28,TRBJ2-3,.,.,TGTGCCATCCAAAGGGACACTAGCACAGATACGCAGTATTTT,CAIQRDTSTDTQYF
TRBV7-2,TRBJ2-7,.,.,TGTGCCAGCAGCTTAGCGGACTTCTACGAGCAGTACTTC,CASSLADFYEQYF
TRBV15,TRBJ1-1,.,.,TGTGCCACCAGCAGAGATCAAGGGGCCAAAGCTTTCTTT,CATSRDQGAKAFF
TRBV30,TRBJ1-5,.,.,TGTGCCTGGAGTGTCTCCAGGGGCAATCAGCCCCAGCATTTT,CAWSVSRGNQPQHF
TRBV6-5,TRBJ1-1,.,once,TGTGCCAGCAGCCAGGGCGGTTTAGGTAACACTGAAGCTTTCTTT,CASSQGGLGNTEAFF
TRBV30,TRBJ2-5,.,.,TGTGCCTGGAGTGAGACAGGAGAGACCCAGTACTTC,CAWSETGETQYF
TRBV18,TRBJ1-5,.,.,TGTGCCAGCTCACCCGAGACCGGGGGACCGAGCAATCAGCCCCAGCATTTT,CASSPETGGPSNQPQHF
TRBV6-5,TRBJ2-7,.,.,TGTGCCACTTCCCTGACAGGCTCCGAGCAGTACTTC,CATSLTGSEQYF
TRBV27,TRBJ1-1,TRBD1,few,TGTGCCAGCAGCCAGGGGGCGAGGACTGAAGCTTTCTTT,CASSQGARTEAFF
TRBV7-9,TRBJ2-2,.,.,TGTGCCAGCAGCTTGGGCGTCGGGGAGCTGTTTTTT,CASSLGVGELFF
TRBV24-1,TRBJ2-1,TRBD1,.,TGTGCCACCAGTGATCCTAGGGGGGACAGGGGGTACAATGAGCAGTTCTTC,CATSDPRGDRGYNEQFF
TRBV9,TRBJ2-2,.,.,TGTGCCAGCAGCACGCAGAAACAAGCGAACACCGGGGAGCTGTTTTTT,CASSTQKQANTGELFF
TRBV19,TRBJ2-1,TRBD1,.,TGTGCCAGTAGTACCTCCGGGACAGGATTCGATCGTGAGCAGTTCTTC,CASSTSGTGFDREQFF
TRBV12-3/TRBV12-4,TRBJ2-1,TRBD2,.,TGTGCCAGCAGTCCCGGGACTAGCGGGAGGGGGTTCTTC,CASSPGTSGRGFF
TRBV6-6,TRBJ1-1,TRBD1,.,TGTGCCAGCAGTACAACAGGGGGCGCCGGCACTGAAGCTTTCTTT,CASSTTGGAGTEAFF
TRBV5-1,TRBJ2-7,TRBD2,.,TGCGCCAGCCGGACTAGCTCCTACGAGCAGTACTTC,CASRTSSYEQYF
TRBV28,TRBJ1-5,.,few,TGTGCCAGCAGCCCTCCTCGGGACACAAGCAATCAGCCCCAGCATTTT,CASSPPRDTSNQPQHF
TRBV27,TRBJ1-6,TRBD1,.,TGTGCCAGCAGTTTATACAGGGGGGGGAATTCACCCCTCCACTTT,CASSLYRGGNSPLHF